Listed here is a single T cell receptor beta chain. Naive CD8 library inputs spanned about 19,000 to 1,000,000 sorted cells and 10%, 30% or 50% RNA. TCRdb called the PCR reads again in MiXCR, with one record for every CDR3 protein. The sample has approximately 500,000 distinct CDR3 sequences, roughly 26% seen once. The data stem from a study of molecular identifiers for immune sequencing clone quantification. The CDR3 has 13 residues. J lost 6 bases, V lost 3 bases, and 7 bases had no gene match. Looked up from germline, CDR1 is SQVTM and CDR2 is ANQGSEA. Sequencing was done on a sample of naive CD8+ T cells from blood, with Jurkat cell RNA spiked in. Subset: FACS-sorted CD8+CD4-CCR7+CD45RA+ naive T cells. The TCR sequence derives from a human donor in good health. Some libraries in this study had Jurkat cell RNA spiked in. The chain employs TRBV29-1 and TRBJ1-1; 7 nucleotides line up with TRBD1. In DNA, the CDR3 is TGCAGCGTTGAGACAGGGTACGGCGCTGAAGCTTTCTTT. Translated, it gives CSVETGYGAEAFF.